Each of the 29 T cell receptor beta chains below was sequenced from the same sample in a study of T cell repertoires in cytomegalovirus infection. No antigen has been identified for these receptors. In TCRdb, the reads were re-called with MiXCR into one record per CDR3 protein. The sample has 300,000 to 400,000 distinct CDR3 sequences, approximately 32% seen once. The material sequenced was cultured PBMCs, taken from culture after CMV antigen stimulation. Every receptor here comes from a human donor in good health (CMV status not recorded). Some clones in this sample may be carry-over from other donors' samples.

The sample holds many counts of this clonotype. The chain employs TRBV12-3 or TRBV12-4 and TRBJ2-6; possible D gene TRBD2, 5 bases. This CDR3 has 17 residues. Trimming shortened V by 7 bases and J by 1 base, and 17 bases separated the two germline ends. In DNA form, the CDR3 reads TGTGCCAGCACTAGACACGGACTCCTTTCTGGGGCCAACGTCCTGACTTTC. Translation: CASTRHGLLSGANVLTF.

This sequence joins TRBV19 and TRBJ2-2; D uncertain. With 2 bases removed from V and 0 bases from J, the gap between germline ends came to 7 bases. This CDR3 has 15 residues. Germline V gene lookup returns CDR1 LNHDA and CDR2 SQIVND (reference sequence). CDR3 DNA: TGTGCCAGTAGTATAAGTCGTCCGAACACCGGGGAGCTGTTTTTT. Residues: CASSISRPNTGELFF.

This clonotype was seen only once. DNA for the CDR3: TGTGCCAGCAGCATTGGACAGGATTATCGAGATACGCAGTATTTT. As protein: CASSIGQDYRDTQYF. V is TRBV9 and J is TRBJ2-3, with 7 nucleotides matching TRBD1. V was pared by 4 bases and J by 5 bases, with 10 bases of the junction left unmatched. Germline values: CDR1 SGDLS, CDR2 YYNGEE. The CDR3 covers 15 residues.

CDR3 sequence reads: CASSLPLLGTDTQYF. The CDR3 coding sequence is TGTGCCAGCAGCTTACCCCTGCTGGGCACAGATACGCAGTATTTT. This chain uses TRBV11-1 with TRBJ2-3; D remains unclear. Between the trimmed V and J ends, which lost 2 bases and 1 base, there was a span of 10 bases. From germline, CDR1 is SGHAT and CDR2 FQDESV (reference sequence). This CDR3 has 15 residues.

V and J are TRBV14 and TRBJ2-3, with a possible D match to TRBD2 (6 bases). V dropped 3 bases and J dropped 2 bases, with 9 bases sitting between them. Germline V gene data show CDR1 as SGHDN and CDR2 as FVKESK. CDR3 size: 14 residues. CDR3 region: CASSQWRDTDTQYF. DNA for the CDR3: TGTGCCAGCAGCCAGTGGCGGGACACAGATACGCAGTATTTT.

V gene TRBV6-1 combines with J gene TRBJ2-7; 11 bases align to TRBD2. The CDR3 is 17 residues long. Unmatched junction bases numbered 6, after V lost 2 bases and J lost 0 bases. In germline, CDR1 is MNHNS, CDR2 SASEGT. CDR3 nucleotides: TGTGCCAGCAGTGAAAGGGGACTAGCGGTAAGCTCCTACGAGCAGTACTTC. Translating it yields CASSERGLAVSSYEQYF.

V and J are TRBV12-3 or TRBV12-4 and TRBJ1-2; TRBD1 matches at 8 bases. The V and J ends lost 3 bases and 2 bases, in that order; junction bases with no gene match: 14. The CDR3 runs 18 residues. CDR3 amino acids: CASSLALALRTGNYGYTF. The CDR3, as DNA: TGTGCCAGCAGTTTGGCACTAGCGTTAAGGACAGGGAACTATGGCTACACCTTC.

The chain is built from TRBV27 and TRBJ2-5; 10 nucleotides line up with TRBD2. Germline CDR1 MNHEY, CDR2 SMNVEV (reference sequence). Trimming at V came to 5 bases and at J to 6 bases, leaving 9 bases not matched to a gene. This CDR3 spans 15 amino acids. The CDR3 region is CASSQAGGPIKTQYF. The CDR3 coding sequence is TGTGCCAGCAGTCAAGCGGGAGGGCCGATAAAGACCCAGTACTTC.

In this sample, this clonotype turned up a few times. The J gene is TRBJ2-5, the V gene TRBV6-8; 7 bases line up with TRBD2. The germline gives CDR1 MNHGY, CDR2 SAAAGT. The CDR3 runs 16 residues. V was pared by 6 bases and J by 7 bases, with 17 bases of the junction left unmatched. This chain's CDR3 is CASSPTSGATLWTQYF. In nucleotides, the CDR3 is TGTGCCAGCAGCCCAACCAGCGGGGCAACACTCTGGACCCAGTACTTC.

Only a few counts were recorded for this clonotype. The CDR3: CASSVGQGRTQYF. In DNA form, the CDR3 reads TGTGCCAGCAGCGTCGGACAGGGACGGACCCAGTACTTC. The chain employs TRBV7-3 and TRBJ2-5; TRBD1 agrees at 8 bases. There are 13 residues in the CDR3. Germline-derived CDR1 and CDR2 are SGHTA and FQGTGA. Losses at the gene ends were 5 bases for V and 7 bases for J; bases not matched to a gene: 6.

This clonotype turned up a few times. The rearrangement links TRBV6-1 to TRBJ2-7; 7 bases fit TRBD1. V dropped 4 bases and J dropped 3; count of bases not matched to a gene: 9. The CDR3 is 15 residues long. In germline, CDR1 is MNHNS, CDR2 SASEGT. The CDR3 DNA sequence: TGTGCCAGCAGTGCGGCCGGGACAGATGACTACGAGCAGTACTTC. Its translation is CASSAAGTDDYEQYF.

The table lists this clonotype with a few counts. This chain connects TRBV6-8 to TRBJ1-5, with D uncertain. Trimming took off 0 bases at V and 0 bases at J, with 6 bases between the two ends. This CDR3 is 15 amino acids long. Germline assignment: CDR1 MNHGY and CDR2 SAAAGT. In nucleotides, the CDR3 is TGTGCCAGCAGTTACTCGGCAAATAGCAATCAGCCCCAGCATTTT. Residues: CASSYSANSNQPQHF.

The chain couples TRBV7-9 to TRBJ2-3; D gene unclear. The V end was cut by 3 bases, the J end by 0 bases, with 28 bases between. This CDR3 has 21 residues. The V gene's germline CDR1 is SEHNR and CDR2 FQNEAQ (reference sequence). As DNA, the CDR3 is TGTGCCAGCAGCTTGCGATCCGGAGCCAGGAAAGGCCTAGGTAGCACAGATACGCAGTATTTT. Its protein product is CASSLRSGARKGLGSTDTQYF.

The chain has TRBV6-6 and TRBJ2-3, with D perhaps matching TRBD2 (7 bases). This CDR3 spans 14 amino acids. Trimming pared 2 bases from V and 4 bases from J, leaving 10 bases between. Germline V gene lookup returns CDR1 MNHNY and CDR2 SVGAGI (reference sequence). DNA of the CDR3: TGTGCCAGCAGTTACCGGGGGGCCGCAGATACGCAGTATTTT. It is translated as CASSYRGAADTQYF.

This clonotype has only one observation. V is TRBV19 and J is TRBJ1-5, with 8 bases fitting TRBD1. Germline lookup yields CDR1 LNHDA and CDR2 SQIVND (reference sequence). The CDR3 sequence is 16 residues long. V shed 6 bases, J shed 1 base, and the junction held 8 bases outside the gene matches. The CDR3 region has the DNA TGTGCCAGTAGGGAGCTAAACAGGGGGAGCAATCAGCCCCAGCATTTT. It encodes CASRELNRGSNQPQHF.

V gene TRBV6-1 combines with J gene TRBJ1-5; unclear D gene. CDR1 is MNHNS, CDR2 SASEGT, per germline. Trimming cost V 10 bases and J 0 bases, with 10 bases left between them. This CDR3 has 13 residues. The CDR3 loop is CATRPYSNQPQHF. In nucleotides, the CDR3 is TGTGCCACCCGGCCTTATAGCAATCAGCCCCAGCATTTT.

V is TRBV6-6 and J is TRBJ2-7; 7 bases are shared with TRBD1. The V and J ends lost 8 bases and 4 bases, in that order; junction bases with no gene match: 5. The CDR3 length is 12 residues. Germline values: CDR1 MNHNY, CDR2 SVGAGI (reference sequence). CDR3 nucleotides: TGTGCCAGCGAACGACAGGGTTACGAGCAGTACTTC. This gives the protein CASERQGYEQYF.

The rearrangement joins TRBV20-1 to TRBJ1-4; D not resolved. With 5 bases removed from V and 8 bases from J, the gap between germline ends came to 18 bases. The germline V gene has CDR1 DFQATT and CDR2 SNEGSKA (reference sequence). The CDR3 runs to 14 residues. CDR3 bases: TGCAGTGCTTCTGACCCCTGGGGAGGCGAAAAACTGTTTTTT. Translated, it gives CSASDPWGGEKLFF.

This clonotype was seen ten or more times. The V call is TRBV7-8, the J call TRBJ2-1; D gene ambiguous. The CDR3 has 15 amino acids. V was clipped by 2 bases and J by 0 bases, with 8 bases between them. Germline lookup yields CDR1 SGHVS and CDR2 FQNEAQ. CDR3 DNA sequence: TGTGCCAGCAGCTTACCCCTAAGCTCCTACAATGAGCAGTTCTTC. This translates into CASSLPLSSYNEQFF. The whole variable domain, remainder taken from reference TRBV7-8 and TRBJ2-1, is GAGVSQSPRYKVAKRGQDVALRCDPISGHVSLFWYQQALGQGPEFLTYFQNEAQLDKSGLPSDRFFAERPEGSVSTLKIQRTQQEDSAVYLCASSLPLSSYNEQFFGPGTRLTVL.

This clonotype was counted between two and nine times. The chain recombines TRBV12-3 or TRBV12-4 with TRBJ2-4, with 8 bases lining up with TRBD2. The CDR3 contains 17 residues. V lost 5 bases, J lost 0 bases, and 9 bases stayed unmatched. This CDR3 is CASSPSGGSLAKNIQYF. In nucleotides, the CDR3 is TGTGCCAGCAGTCCCAGCGGGGGATCCCTAGCCAAAAACATTCAGTACTTC.

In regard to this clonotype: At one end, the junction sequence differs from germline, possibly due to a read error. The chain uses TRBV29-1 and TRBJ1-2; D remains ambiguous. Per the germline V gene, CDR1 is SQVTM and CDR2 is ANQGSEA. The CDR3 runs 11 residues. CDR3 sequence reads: CSGEMGSGYTF. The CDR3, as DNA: TGCAGCGGTGAAATGGGCTCCGGCTACACCTTC.

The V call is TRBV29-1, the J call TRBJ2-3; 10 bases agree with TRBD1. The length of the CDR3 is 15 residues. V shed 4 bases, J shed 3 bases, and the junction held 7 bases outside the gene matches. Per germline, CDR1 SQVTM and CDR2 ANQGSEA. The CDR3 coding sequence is TGCAGCGTTGGGGCATGGGACAGGGGAACAGATACGCAGTATTTT. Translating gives CSVGAWDRGTDTQYF.

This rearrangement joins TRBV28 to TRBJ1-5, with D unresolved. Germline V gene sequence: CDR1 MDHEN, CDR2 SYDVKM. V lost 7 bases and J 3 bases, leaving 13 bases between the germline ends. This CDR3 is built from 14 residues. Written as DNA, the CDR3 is TGTGCCAGCAATGACAACTCTTACAATCAGCCCCAGCATTTT. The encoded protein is CASNDNSYNQPQHF.

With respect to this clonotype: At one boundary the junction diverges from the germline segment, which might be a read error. The DNA of the CDR3 is TGTGCCAGCAGCTTAGGAGCGGGGAGCTCCTACGAGCAGTACTTC. It yields the protein CASSLGAGSSYEQYF. The chain couples TRBV5-1 to TRBJ2-7; 7 bases map to TRBD2. Germline-derived CDR1 and CDR2 are SGHRS and YFSETQ. The CDR3 has 15 amino acids.

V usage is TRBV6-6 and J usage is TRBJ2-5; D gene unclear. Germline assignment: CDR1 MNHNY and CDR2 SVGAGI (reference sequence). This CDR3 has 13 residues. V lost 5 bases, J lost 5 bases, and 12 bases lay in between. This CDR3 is CASSETSSETQYF. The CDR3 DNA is TGTGCCAGCAGTGAGACCAGTTCGGAGACCCAGTACTTC.

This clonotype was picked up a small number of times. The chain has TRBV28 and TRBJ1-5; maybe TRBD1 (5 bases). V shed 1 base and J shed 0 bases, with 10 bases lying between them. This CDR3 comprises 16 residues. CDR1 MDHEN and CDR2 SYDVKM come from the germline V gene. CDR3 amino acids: CASSLLGRTSNQPQHF. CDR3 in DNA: TGTGCCAGCAGTTTATTGGGACGGACTAGCAATCAGCCCCAGCATTTT.

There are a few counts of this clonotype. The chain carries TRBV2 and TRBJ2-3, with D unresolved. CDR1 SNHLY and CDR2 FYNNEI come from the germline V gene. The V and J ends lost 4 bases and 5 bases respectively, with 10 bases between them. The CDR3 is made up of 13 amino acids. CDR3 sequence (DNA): TGTGCCAGCAGTGGAAATATCGGAGATACGCAGTATTTT. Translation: CASSGNIGDTQYF.

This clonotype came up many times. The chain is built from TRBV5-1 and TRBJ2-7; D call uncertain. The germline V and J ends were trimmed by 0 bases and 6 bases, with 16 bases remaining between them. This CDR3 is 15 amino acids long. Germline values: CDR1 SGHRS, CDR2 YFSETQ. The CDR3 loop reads CASSLAPNVAGEQYF. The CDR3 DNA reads TGCGCCAGCAGCTTGGCCCCTAATGTAGCAGGCGAGCAGTACTTC.

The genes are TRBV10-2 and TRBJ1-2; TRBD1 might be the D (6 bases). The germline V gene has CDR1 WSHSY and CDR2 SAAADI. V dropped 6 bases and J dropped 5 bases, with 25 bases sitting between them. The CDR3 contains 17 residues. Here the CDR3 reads CASSHQGQSGFPYGYTF. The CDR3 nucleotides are TGCGCCAGCAGCCATCAGGGACAATCGGGGTTTCCTTATGGCTACACCTTC.